Below are 28 T cell receptor beta chains sequenced from a single sample in a study of blood T cells in healthy people across ages (dated by TCRdb to about 2015). The method behind the library was 5' RACE. These reads were obtained on an Illumina HiSeq 2500. A second PCR of about 6 to 11 cycles was performed with a sample-barcoded 5' primer and a J-beta primer mix. The public reads were reprocessed in TCRdb via fastp at Q25 and MiXCR, keeping in-frame beta chains. Rows matching on CDR3 protein sequence are summarized as one entry with the most common DNA and genes. The sample records about 690,000 distinct CDR3 sequences, around two fifths of which are singletons. The top ten hold 25% to 35% of the sample. Sequenced material: blood. The receptors here all came from an elderly man in good health.

The chain uses TRBV20-1 and TRBJ2-1, with D possibly matching TRBD1 (5 bases). V lost 8 bases, J lost 9 bases, and 17 bases lay in between. The CDR3 has 12 amino acids. Germline assignment: CDR1 DFQATT and CDR2 SNEGSKA (reference sequence). CDR3 DNA: TGCAGTCCCCCCAAACCCCAGGGTGAGCAGTTCTTC. This encodes CSPPKPQGEQFF.

This clonotype appeared many times. The chain has TRBV6-2 or TRBV6-3 and TRBJ1-1; tentative D call: TRBD1 (6 bases). CDR3 length equals 13 residues. Deletions cut 6 bases from V and 0 bases from J, with 8 bases between. CDR1 is MNHEY and CDR2 is SVGEGT in the germline V gene. Written as DNA, the CDR3 is TGTGCCAGCAGGCAGGGGTTGAACACTGAAGCTTTCTTT. Translated: CASRQGLNTEAFF.

The table lists this clonotype with many counts. The gene calls are TRBV5-6 and TRBJ2-7, with D perhaps TRBD1 or TRBD2 (5 bases each). From germline, CDR1 is SGHDT and CDR2 YYEEEE. Trimming removed 2 bases at V and 5 bases at J, with 11 bases between. CDR3 length: 13 amino acids. As DNA, the CDR3 is TGTGCCAGCAGCTTCAGAGGGACGAACGAGCAGTACTTC. It encodes CASSFRGTNEQYF.

CDR3 loop: CASSLTSGGGNEQFF. For the CDR3, the DNA is TGCGCCAGCAGCTTGACTAGCGGGGGGGGAAATGAGCAGTTCTTC. This rearrangement joins TRBV5-1 to TRBJ2-1, with 13 bases identical to TRBD2. The J segment lost 7 bases and the V segment lost 1 base, leaving 2 bases of the junction unmatched. Looked up from germline, CDR1 is SGHRS and CDR2 is YFSETQ. The CDR3 has 15 residues.

This clonotype was counted a few times. V and J are TRBV7-3 and TRBJ2-1; maybe TRBD1 (5 bases). The V end was cut by 6 bases, the J end by 0 bases, with 12 bases between. Looked up from germline, CDR1 is SGHTA and CDR2 is FQGTGA. The CDR3 sequence is 15 residues long. CDR3 in DNA: TGTGCCAGCAGTCTGGGGCCGAGCTCCTACAATGAGCAGTTCTTC. It encodes CASSLGPSSYNEQFF.

This clonotype has a handful of counts. The chain carries TRBV4-3 and TRBJ1-1; D is uncertain. The CDR3 runs to 14 residues. Germline CDR1 is LGHNA and CDR2 is YSLEER. V was cut by 1 base and J by 4 bases, with 10 bases left in between. In DNA form, the CDR3 reads TGCGCCAGCAGCCAAGGACGAGGACTCACTGAAGCTTTCTTT. Translation gives CASSQGRGLTEAFF.

This chain links TRBV10-1 with TRBJ2-3; D is perhaps TRBD1 (7 bases). Germline V gene data show CDR1 as WNHNN and CDR2 as SYGVQD (reference sequence). Trimming took off 0 bases at V and 8 bases at J, with 30 bases between the two ends. This CDR3 comprises 20 residues. CDR3 in amino acids: CASSESGQPRLTHLGGTQYF. In DNA form, the CDR3 reads TGCGCCAGCAGTGAGTCGGGACAGCCCAGACTGACTCACCTGGGGGGTACGCAGTATTTT.

The chain uses TRBV5-1 and TRBJ2-1, with D perhaps given as TRBD1 or TRBD2 (6 bases each). Trimming removed 0 bases at V and 2 bases at J, with 15 bases between. CDR1 is SGHRS and CDR2 is YFSETQ in the germline V gene. The CDR3 totals 17 residues. CDR3 coding DNA: TGCGCCAGCAGCTTGGGGGTAGGGGGGCTACCCTACAATGAGCAGTTCTTC. Translated: CASSLGVGGLPYNEQFF.

The rearrangement uses TRBV12-3 or TRBV12-4 and TRBJ2-7, with TRBD2 matching over 10 bases. This CDR3 contains 15 residues. V lost 8 bases and J lost 0; bases outside the gene matches: 7. DNA for the CDR3: TGTGCCAGCTCGAGCGGGAGGGACAGCTCCTACGAGCAGTACTTC. This encodes CASSSGRDSSYEQYF.

This chain joins TRBV11-2 and TRBJ2-7; a possible D gene is TRBD1 (6 bases). The J call may be mistaken, given a closer DNA end match to TRBJ2-5. CDR1 is SGHAT and CDR2 is FQNNGV in the germline V gene. The length of the CDR3 is 16 residues. The CDR3: CASSSTGLFGYETQYF. Written as DNA, the CDR3 is TGTGCCAGCAGCTCGACAGGACTGTTTGGGTACGAGACCCAGTACTTC.

This clonotype has just one count. Just one base apart from a much larger clone, this may be a read error. J is TRBJ2-1 and V is TRBV29-1; the match to TRBD1 covers 10 bases. Matching the DNA end better, TRBJ2-7 makes the J call doubtful. This CDR3 spans 14 amino acids. The V gene's germline CDR1 is SQVTM and CDR2 ANQGSEA. CDR3 region: CSALDRGPYNEQYF. CDR3 nucleotides: TGCAGCGCCTTAGACAGGGGGCCCTACAATGAGCAGTACTTC.

The rearrangement links TRBV4-2 to TRBJ2-2, with D uncertain. Germline V gene data show CDR1 as LGHNA and CDR2 as YNFKEQ. The CDR3 totals 15 residues. V was pared by 0 bases and J by 2 bases, with 7 bases between. The CDR3 DNA reads TGTGCCAGCAGCCAAGACGTAGGCAACACCGGGGAGCTGTTTTTT. This sequence encodes CASSQDVGNTGELFF.

This clonotype showed up just once. The chain employs TRBV20-1 and TRBJ1-5, with 8 bases identical to TRBD1. The length of the CDR3 is 17 residues. CDR1 is DFQATT and CDR2 is SNEGSKA in the germline V gene (reference sequence). The junction had 18 bases not matched to a gene; V was cut back by 6 bases and J by 5 bases. The CDR3 is CSAGVGQTGTGDQPQHF. In DNA form, the CDR3 reads TGCAGTGCCGGAGTAGGACAGACCGGGACAGGCGATCAGCCCCAGCATTTT.

This clonotype appeared once. This chain links TRBV20-1 with TRBJ2-1, with 11 bases lining up with TRBD2. Unmatched junction bases numbered 3, after V lost 4 bases and J lost 4 bases. The CDR3 totals 14 residues. Germline-derived CDR1 and CDR2 are DFQATT and SNEGSKA (reference sequence). In DNA, the CDR3 is TGCAGTGCTACGGGACTAGCGGAATACAATGAGCAGTTCTTC. It yields the protein CSATGLAEYNEQFF.

The V call is TRBV25-1, the J call TRBJ2-5; 10 positions agree with TRBD1. This CDR3 is built from 15 residues. The trim removed 6 bases at V and 1 base at J, leaving 5 bases unmatched. Germline CDR1 MGHDK, CDR2 SYGVNS. CDR3: CASSGQGEIQETQYF. The DNA for the CDR3 is TGTGCCAGCAGCGGACAGGGGGAGATCCAAGAGACCCAGTACTTC. Variable domain in full (rest from reference TRBV25-1 and TRBJ2-5): EADIYQTPRYLVIGTGKKITLECSQTMGHDKMYWYQQDPGMELHLIHYSYGVNSTEKGDLSSESTVSRIRTEHFPLTLESARPSHTSQYLCASSGQGEIQETQYFGPGTRLLVL.

This clonotype was seen repeatedly, ten times or more. DNA for the CDR3: TGTGCCAGCAGCCGGGACAGGGTTAATTCACCCCTCCACTTT. Its protein product is CASSRDRVNSPLHF. The J gene is TRBJ1-6, the V gene TRBV6-6; 9 bases match TRBD1. V trimming: 6 bases; J trimming: 6 bases; junction bases outside the gene matches: 3. CDR3 length: 14 amino acids. Germline V lookup: CDR1 MNHNY, CDR2 SVGAGI (reference sequence).

This chain joins TRBV7-9 and TRBJ2-5; weak D call: TRBD1 (5 bases). The CDR3 is 13 residues long. V was clipped by 6 bases and J by 3 bases, with 11 bases between them. CDR1 is SEHNR, CDR2 FQNEAQ, per germline (reference sequence). Here the CDR3 reads CASRIQTEETQYF. The CDR3 nucleotides are TGTGCCAGCAGGATACAGACAGAAGAGACCCAGTACTTC.

This clonotype was recorded a few times. This chain uses TRBV15 with TRBJ2-1, with 9 bases matching TRBD2. CDR3 size: 16 residues. The germline gives CDR1 LNHNV, CDR2 YYDKDF (reference sequence). V shed 0 bases and J 6 bases; nucleotides not matched to a gene: 6. CDR3 DNA sequence: TGTGCCACCAGCAGAGATGGGGGACTAGCTAGCAATGAGCAGTTCTTC. It translates to CATSRDGGLASNEQFF.

This clonotype was seen repeatedly, ten times or more. This chain links TRBV4-2 with TRBJ2-4; 10 bases agree with TRBD2. The J call may be incorrect, as the DNA end agrees better with TRBJ2-7. CDR1 LGHNA and CDR2 YNFKEQ come from the germline V gene. This CDR3 comprises 15 residues. CDR3 protein: CASSQGSGGAYEQYF. The CDR3 DNA reads as TGTGCCAGCAGCCAAGGAAGCGGGGGGGCCTACGAGCAGTACTTC.

This clonotype has more than one count but fewer than ten. The rearrangement uses TRBV27 and TRBJ2-6; the match to TRBD1 covers 9 bases. J lost 0 bases, V lost 4 bases, and 13 bases had no gene match. In germline, CDR1 is MNHEY, CDR2 SMNVEV (reference sequence). The CDR3 loop spans 20 amino acids. The CDR3 DNA reads TGTGCCAGCAGTTCGCAAACAGGGGGCCATACTTACTCTGGGGCCAACGTCCTGACTTTC. It encodes CASSSQTGGHTYSGANVLTF.

This chain joins TRBV20-1 and TRBJ2-5; D remains ambiguous. Germline V gene data show CDR1 as DFQATT and CDR2 as SNEGSKA (reference sequence). V dropped 0 bases and J dropped 2 bases, with 10 bases sitting between them. The CDR3 runs 14 residues. The CDR3 DNA sequence: TGCAGTGCTAGAGATTGGGCAGCTCAAGAGACCCAGTACTTC. Protein product: CSARDWAAQETQYF.

About this clonotype itself: A much larger clone is a single base away; this may be a read error. The chain combines TRBV7-9 with TRBJ2-3; the match to TRBD1 covers 7 bases. The germline V gene encodes CDR1 SEHNR and CDR2 FQNEAQ (reference sequence). The CDR3 spans 14 residues. CDR3 coding DNA: TGTACCAGCAGCAAACAGGGGTCAACAGATACGCAGTATTTT. This codes for CTSSKQGSTDTQYF.

This clonotype has only a few counts. This chain connects TRBV6-5 to TRBJ2-1; possibly TRBD2 for D (6 bases). The CDR3 has 13 residues. Trimming removed 6 bases at V and 7 bases at J, with 13 bases between. In germline, CDR1 is MNHEY, CDR2 SVGAGI. The CDR3 coding sequence is TGTGCCAGCAGGCCTCCGGGGAGGAATGAGCAGTTCTTC. It encodes CASRPPGRNEQFF.

V usage is TRBV20-1 and J usage is TRBJ2-7; TRBD1 aligns across 9 bases. Germline trimming cut 3 bases from V and 1 base from J; bases unmatched to any gene: 4. The CDR3 loop spans 14 amino acids. Germline V gives CDR1 DFQATT, CDR2 SNEGSKA (reference sequence). CDR3 sequence (DNA): TGCAGTGCTAGCCCGACAGGGGGTTCCTACGAGCAGTACTTC. Residues: CSASPTGGSYEQYF.

As for this clonotype: This clone may be a read error of a much larger clone one base away. V gene TRBV7-2 combines with J gene TRBJ2-1, with a weak D call TRBD1 (5 bases). Germline CDR1 and CDR2: SGHTA and FQGNSA. V lost 5 bases and J lost 10, with 21 bases in between. The CDR3 has 15 residues. This CDR3 is CASSLRGRQSYEQFF. The CDR3 DNA reads as TGTGCCAGCAGCCTTAGGGGCAGACAGTCCTACGAGCAGTTCTTC.

The J gene is TRBJ2-1, the V gene TRBV24-1; 7 positions match TRBD2. CDR1 is KGHDR and CDR2 is SFDVKD in the germline V gene. This CDR3 comprises 16 residues. V lost 6 bases to trimming and J lost 9 bases; unmatched junction nucleotides: 16. In nucleotides, the CDR3 is TGTGCCACCAGTACCTTTTCCGCGGGAGTGCTTGGTGAGCAGTTCTTC. It yields the protein CATSTFSAGVLGEQFF.

At least ten counts were recorded for this clonotype. The chain is built from TRBV20-1 and TRBJ2-3, with TRBD2 identical over 7 bases. The germline CDR1 and CDR2 sequences are DFQATT and SNEGSKA (reference sequence). The CDR3 is made up of 14 amino acids. The DNA for the CDR3 is TGCAGCCCCCGGCAGCGGGGTAGCACAGATACGCAGTATTTT. This sequence encodes CSPRQRGSTDTQYF.

This chain links TRBV20-1 with TRBJ2-3; 9 positions agree with TRBD2. Looked up from germline, CDR1 is DFQATT and CDR2 is SNEGSKA (reference sequence). The CDR3 consists of 18 residues. V shed 6 bases and J 4 bases; nucleotides not matched to a gene: 20. CDR3 residues: CSAQGGWDSGSGADTQYF. The CDR3 DNA reads TGCAGTGCCCAAGGCGGGTGGGATAGCGGGAGTGGGGCAGATACGCAGTATTTT.